Shown below are 15 T cell receptor beta chains from a single sample sequenced in a study of blood T cells in healthy people across ages (dated by TCRdb to the mid-2010s). The library came from 5' RACE. The sequencer was an Illumina HiSeq 2500. A second PCR of roughly 6 to 11 cycles was run with a J-beta primer mix and a sample-barcoded 5' primer. In-frame beta chains were kept once TCRdb had trimmed the public reads at Q25 with fastp and called clones with MiXCR. Under each unique CDR3 protein, matching rows form one entry showing the most common genes and DNA. Recorded for this sample are some 930,000 distinct CDR3 sequences; roughly 28% of them occurred a single time. Roughly 10% of the sample rests with the top ten. A further study also used this sample, focusing on T cells of mothers and their children.

Sequences were obtained from blood. These receptors were obtained from a woman aged 40 to 55 in good health.

Only a few counts were recorded for this clonotype. This sequence joins TRBV5-5 and TRBJ1-4, with TRBD1 as a possible D gene (5 bases). Per the germline V gene, CDR1 is SGHKS and CDR2 is YYEKEE (reference sequence). Trimming removed 0 bases from V and 14 bases from J, with 11 bases in between. The CDR3 is made up of 12 amino acids. The CDR3 DNA reads as TGTGCCAGCAGCTTGGAAGCGACAGTGCTGTTTTTT. It is translated as CASSLEATVLFF. The full variable domain, in which reference TRBV5-5 and TRBJ1-4 provide the parts outside the CDR3, is DAGVTQSPTHLIKTRGQQVTLRCSPISGHKSVSWYQQVLGQGPQFIFQYYEKEERGRGNFPDRFSARQFPNYSSELNVNALLLGDSALYLCASSLEATVLFFGSGTQLSVL.

Comment on this clonotype: An end of the junction differs from the germline gene, which may be a read error. The chain couples TRBV7-8 to TRBJ2-4, with 7 bases fitting TRBD1. This CDR3 comprises 14 residues. Germline V lookup: CDR1 SGHVS, CDR2 FQNEAQ. CDR3 DNA: TGTGCCAGCAGATCCGACAGGGCCTATGACATTCAGAACTTC. This sequence encodes CASRSDRAYDIQNF.

The chain couples TRBV29-1 to TRBJ2-6; D unresolved. The CDR3 is made up of 15 amino acids. V lost 0 bases to trimming and J lost 1 base, with 7 bases between them. Per germline, CDR1 SQVTM and CDR2 ANQGSEA. CDR3 sequence (DNA): TGCAGCGTTGAAGATGGAAAGTCTGGGGCCAACGTCCTGACTTTC. It is translated as CSVEDGKSGANVLTF.

Comments on this clonotype: A read error may explain this, as a much larger clone is one base away. This sequence joins TRBV6-2 or TRBV6-3 and TRBJ2-7, with TRBD1 matching over 10 bases. The CDR3 has 15 residues. CDR1 and CDR2 (germline): MNHEY, SVGEGT. The J segment lost 3 bases and the V segment lost 8 bases, leaving 10 bases of the junction unmatched. The CDR3 region has the DNA TGTGCCAGCGATGAGGTCGGGACAGGGGTCTACGAGCAGTACTTC. Its translation: CASDEVGTGVYEQYF.

V is TRBV5-1 and J is TRBJ2-3; 7 bases align to TRBD1. The CDR3 is made up of 15 amino acids. Germline-derived CDR1 and CDR2 are SGHRS and YFSETQ. V lost 0 bases and J lost 9; bases outside the gene matches: 10. The CDR3 DNA is TGCGCCAGCAGCTTGGATGGCATGAGGGGGCGGACGCAGTATTTT. Amino acid sequence: CASSLDGMRGRTQYF.

The rearrangement uses TRBV29-1 and TRBJ1-2; D ambiguous. This CDR3 is 12 amino acids long. The V end lost 7 bases, the J end lost 7 bases, and 16 bases lay between the germline ends. CDR1 is SQVTM, CDR2 ANQGSEA, per germline. The CDR3 reads CSATHPGGGYTF. The CDR3 DNA sequence: TGCAGCGCTACCCACCCGGGAGGTGGCTACACCTTC.

The table lists this clonotype with many counts. The chain combines TRBV20-1 with TRBJ2-1, with 10 positions matching TRBD2. After removal of 5 bases from V and 3 bases from J, the junction contained 4 bases not matched to a gene. The CDR3 totals 14 residues. Germline lookup yields CDR1 DFQATT and CDR2 SNEGSKA (reference sequence). The CDR3 DNA sequence: TGCAGTGCTGACGGGACTAGCGACTACAATGAGCAGTTCTTC. It is translated as CSADGTSDYNEQFF.

The CDR3 spells CASSLHRMNTEAFF. DNA for the CDR3: TGTGCCAGCAGCTTACACCGGATGAACACTGAAGCTTTCTTT. The chain carries TRBV5-6 and TRBJ1-1; D call uncertain. Germline CDR1 is SGHDT and CDR2 is YYEEEE. Trimming pared 2 bases from V and 0 bases from J, leaving 8 bases between. The CDR3 consists of 14 residues.

The chain employs TRBV4-2 and TRBJ2-2, with 11 nucleotides matching TRBD2. The V gene end was trimmed by 4 bases and the J gene end by 4 bases; junction bases not matched to a gene: 5. CDR1 and CDR2 from the germline V gene are LGHNA and YNFKEQ. The CDR3 covers 16 residues. The CDR3 sequence: CASSLLAGGGTGELFF. CDR3 DNA: TGTGCCAGCAGCCTTCTAGCGGGGGGTGGCACCGGGGAGCTGTTTTTT.

The chain uses TRBV29-1 and TRBJ2-7; 7 bases align to TRBD2. The CDR3 spans 11 residues. Germline CDR1 is SQVTM and CDR2 is ANQGSEA. The CDR3 DNA sequence: TGCGGCGCGCAGGGAGGGAACGAGCAGTACTTC. Amino acid sequence: CGAQGGNEQYF.

In its sample, this clonotype was seen a few times. The genes are TRBV7-9 and TRBJ2-3; TRBD1 aligns across 8 bases. This CDR3 spans 14 amino acids. Germline V gene lookup returns CDR1 SEHNR and CDR2 FQNEAQ (reference sequence). J was trimmed by 2 bases and V by 9 bases; bases with no gene match: 7. The CDR3 sequence: CASNLDRDTDTQYF. CDR3 in DNA: TGTGCCAGTAACTTGGACAGGGACACAGATACGCAGTATTTT.

This clonotype was found many times. This chain connects TRBV18 to TRBJ1-2; D perhaps matches TRBD1 (6 bases). Germline-derived CDR1 and CDR2 are KGHSH and LQKENI. V was cut by 2 bases and J by 2 bases, with 9 bases left in between. This CDR3 has 14 amino acids. CDR3 nucleotide sequence: TGTGCCAGCTCACCAGGGGGCTTGAACTATGGCTACACCTTC. It encodes CASSPGGLNYGYTF.

The J gene is TRBJ2-4, the V gene TRBV20-1; a weak D match, TRBD1 (6 bases). The DNA end lines up better with TRBJ2-7; the J call may be wrong. The germline gives CDR1 DFQATT, CDR2 SNEGSKA (reference sequence). CDR3 length: 15 amino acids. CDR3: CSARSYRVEVVEQYF. The CDR3 nucleotides read TGCAGTGCTAGATCCTACAGGGTGGAGGTTGTCGAGCAGTACTTC.

This clonotype has just a few counts. V and J are TRBV30 and TRBJ1-2, with TRBD1 as a possible D gene (5 bases). Germline V gene sequence: CDR1 GTSNPN, CDR2 SVGIG (reference sequence). This CDR3 is built from 13 residues. V was trimmed by 5 bases and J by 0 bases, leaving 10 bases between them. CDR3 sequence (DNA): TGTGCCTGGGGCAGGGCCCCTAACTATGGCTACACCTTC. Protein: CAWGRAPNYGYTF.

This clonotype was detected only a few times. The chain combines TRBV14 with TRBJ2-5; TRBD2 matches at 10 bases. The CDR3 length is 13 residues. J gave up 3 bases and V 5 bases, and 0 bases lay outside the gene matches. Germline V gene data show CDR1 as SGHDN and CDR2 as FVKESK. In DNA form, the CDR3 reads TGTGCCAGCAGCACTAGCGGGGAAGAGACCCAGTACTTC. This translates into CASSTSGEETQYF.